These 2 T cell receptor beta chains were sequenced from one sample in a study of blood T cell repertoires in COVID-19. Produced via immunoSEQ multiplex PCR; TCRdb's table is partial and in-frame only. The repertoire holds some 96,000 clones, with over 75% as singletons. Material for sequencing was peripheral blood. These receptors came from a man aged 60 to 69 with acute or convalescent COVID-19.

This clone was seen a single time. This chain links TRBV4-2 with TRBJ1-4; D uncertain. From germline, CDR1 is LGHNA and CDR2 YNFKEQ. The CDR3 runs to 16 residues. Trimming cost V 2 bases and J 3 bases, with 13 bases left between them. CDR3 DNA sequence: TGTGCCAGCAGCCAACAAATTACAAGCGCTAATGAAAAACTGTTTTTT. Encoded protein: CASSQQITSANEKLFF.

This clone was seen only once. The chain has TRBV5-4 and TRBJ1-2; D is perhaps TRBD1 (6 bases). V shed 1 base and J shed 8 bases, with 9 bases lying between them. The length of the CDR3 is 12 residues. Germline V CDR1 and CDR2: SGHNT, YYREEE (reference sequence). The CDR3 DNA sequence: TGTGCCAGCAGCTTGCAAGGGGGAGGCTACACCTTC. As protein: CASSLQGGGYTF. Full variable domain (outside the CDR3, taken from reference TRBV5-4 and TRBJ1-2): ETGVTQSPTHLIKTRGQQVTLRCSSQSGHNTVSWYQQALGQGPQFIFQYYREEENGRGNFPPRFSGLQFPNYSSELNVNALELDDSALYLCASSLQGGGYTFGSGTRLTVV.